The present TCR beta chain was sequenced within a study of blood T cell repertoires in COVID-19. Study in general: Whether acute or convalescent, the COVID-19 samples came from the United States, Italy and Spain.

This clone was counted a few times. This CDR3 is 17 amino acids long. V lost 1 base, J lost 1 base, and 17 bases lay in between. Germline V lookup: CDR1 SGHTA, CDR2 FQGNSA. Clones were sequenced by immunoSEQ multiplex PCR, and TCRdb holds only the in-frame ones, with some missing. The sample consists of 66,000 or so clones, around 80% of them appearing once. The clonotype was recovered from a human donor in a cohort sampled during active COVID-19. The genes are TRBV7-2 and TRBJ2-7; perhaps TRBD1 as D (7 bases). The sequencing input was peripheral blood. The CDR3 sequence is CASSLGGQGGFSYEQYF. In DNA, the CDR3 is TGTGCCAGCAGCTTAGGGGGGCAGGGGGGATTTTCCTACGAGCAGTACTTC. Together with reference TRBV7-2 and TRBJ2-7, the CDR3 gives the full variable domain: GAGVSQSPSNKVTEKGKDVELRCDPISGHTALYWYRQSLGQGLEFLIYFQGNSAPDKSGLPSDRFSAERTGGSVSTLTIQRTQQEDSAVYLCASSLGGQGGFSYEQYFGPGTRLTVT.